Below, 28 T cell receptor beta chains from the same sample are listed, as sequenced in a study of T cell responses to AZD1222 COVID-19 vaccine. Clones were sequenced by immunoSEQ multiplex PCR, and TCRdb holds only the in-frame ones, with some missing. The data show more than 70,000 clones, 70% to 90% seen once. This specimen consisted of peripheral blood, obtained 28 days after the second AZD1222 dose. These receptors originate from an adult who received the AZD1222 COVID-19 vaccine.

The chain carries TRBV11-2 and TRBJ1-2; 12 bases are a match to TRBD1. The ends lost 5 bases at V and 5 bases at J; junction bases unmatched: 9. Germline CDR1 and CDR2: SGHAT and FQNNGV. The CDR3 has 16 residues. CDR3 in amino acids: CASSRRGQGAIYGYTF. The CDR3 region has the DNA TGTGCCAGCAGCAGAAGGGGACAGGGGGCGATATATGGCTACACCTTC.

The V and J genes are TRBV19 and TRBJ1-1; D may be TRBD1 (5 bases). V gave up 8 bases and J gave up 3 bases, with 13 bases separating them. CDR1 is LNHDA and CDR2 is SQIVND in the germline V gene (reference sequence). The CDR3 length is 13 residues. This CDR3 is CASSRRGDTEAFF. CDR3 sequence (DNA): TGTGCCAGTTCCCGGAGAGGGGACACTGAAGCTTTCTTT. The full variable domain, its missing parts supplied by reference TRBV19 and TRBJ1-1, is DGGITQSPKYLFRKEGQNVTLSCEQNLNHDAMYWYRQDPGQGLRLIYYSQIVNDFQKGDIAEGYSVSREKKESFPLTVTSAQKNPTAFYLCASSRRGDTEAFFGQGTRLTVV.

The CDR3 DNA is TGTGCCAGCAGCCAAGGAATGACGGGAGGGGACGTAGAGACCCAGTACTTC. Its translation: CASSQGMTGGDVETQYF. The chain uses TRBV3-1 (or the pseudogene TRBV3-2) and TRBJ2-5; TRBD2 matches at 8 bases. The CDR3 contains 17 residues. Germline loops: CDR1 LGHDT, CDR2 YNNKEL (reference sequence). Trimming removed 1 base from V and 4 bases from J; junction bases left unmatched: 11.

J is TRBJ1-2 and V is TRBV25-1, with D maybe TRBD1 (6 bases). This CDR3 spans 14 amino acids. The V gene lost 1 base and the J gene lost 4 bases, with 10 bases spanning the gap. Germline values: CDR1 MGHDK, CDR2 SYGVNS. CDR3 DNA sequence: TGTGCCAGCAGTGAATCCAGGACAGCCTATGGCTACACCTTC. Translating it yields CASSESRTAYGYTF.

This chain links TRBV12-3 or TRBV12-4 with TRBJ1-1; D is possibly TRBD1 (6 bases). Trimming removed 2 bases at V and 4 bases at J, with 8 bases between. CDR3 length: 13 residues. CDR3 residues: CASSLTGTTEAFF. The CDR3 DNA is TGTGCCAGCAGTTTAACAGGGACCACTGAAGCTTTCTTT.

J is TRBJ2-7 and V is TRBV6-5, with D hard to call. This CDR3 has 15 residues. Between the trimmed V and J ends, which lost 0 bases and 2 bases, there was a span of 11 bases. The V gene's germline CDR1 is MNHEY and CDR2 SVGAGI. The CDR3 DNA follows: TGTGCCAGCAGTTACTCGAAGCACGGGCCCTACGAGCAGTACTTC. The encoded protein is CASSYSKHGPYEQYF.

This chain links TRBV5-1 with TRBJ1-1; D not certain. Looked up from germline, CDR1 is SGHRS and CDR2 is YFSETQ. Trimming cost V 4 bases and J 1 base, with 14 bases left between them. This CDR3 contains 15 residues. The CDR3 coding sequence is TGCGCCAGCAGCCCCATGCCGGGCGCGAACACTGAAGCTTTCTTT. Protein sequence: CASSPMPGANTEAFF.

The V gene is TRBV6-6, the J gene TRBJ1-2, with D unresolved. The CDR3 spans 11 residues. The germline gives CDR1 MNHNY, CDR2 SVGAGI (reference sequence). CDR3 protein: CVAGPNYGYTF. The DNA for the CDR3 is TGTGTCGCGGGCCCTAACTATGGCTACACCTTC.

The chain recombines TRBV3-1 (or the pseudogene TRBV3-2) with TRBJ1-2; maybe TRBD1 (5 bases). The length of the CDR3 is 13 residues. Per germline, CDR1 LGHDT and CDR2 YNNKEL (reference sequence). Trimming pared 2 bases from V and 6 bases from J, leaving 10 bases between. DNA for the CDR3: TGTGCCAGCAGCCAACGCAGGGTCCATGGCTACACCTTC. Protein product: CASSQRRVHGYTF.

This clone was observed a handful of times. The chain employs TRBV30 and TRBJ1-1; D gene uncertain. The CDR3 has 13 residues. Per the germline V gene, CDR1 is GTSNPN and CDR2 is SVGIG (reference sequence). The V gene lost 3 bases and the J gene lost 1 base, with 9 bases spanning the gap. CDR3 nucleotide sequence: TGTGCCTGGAGAGGGATGGGGAACACTGAAGCTTTCTTT. This codes for CAWRGMGNTEAFF.

This chain connects TRBV3-1 (or the pseudogene TRBV3-2) to TRBJ1-4, with TRBD1 as a possible D gene (5 bases). CDR1 and CDR2 from the germline V gene are LGHDT and YNNKEL (reference sequence). CDR3 length: 15 amino acids. V gave up 3 bases and J gave up 6 bases, with 14 bases separating them. Here the CDR3 reads CASSHDRPPHEKLFF. The CDR3 DNA reads TGTGCCAGCAGCCACGACAGACCGCCCCATGAAAAACTGTTTTTT.

The chain is built from TRBV11-2 and TRBJ2-5, with 8 bases matching TRBD1. V lost 8 bases to trimming and J lost 4 bases; unmatched junction nucleotides: 12. CDR1 is SGHAT, CDR2 FQNNGV, per germline. The CDR3 length is 15 residues. In nucleotides, the CDR3 is TGTGCCAGCCGCCACATCGGGACAGGCCTAGAGACCCAGTACTTC. This sequence encodes CASRHIGTGLETQYF.

The J gene is TRBJ1-5, the V gene TRBV18; D possibly corresponds to TRBD1 (6 bases). Germline V gene data show CDR1 as KGHSH and CDR2 as LQKENI. The CDR3 loop spans 16 amino acids. The V gene lost 2 bases and the J gene lost 3 bases, with 14 bases spanning the gap. The CDR3 DNA reads TGTGCCAGCTCACCAATGGCAGGGGCTAACAATCAGCCCCAGCATTTT. Amino acid sequence: CASSPMAGANNQPQHF.

In its sample, this clone was seen once. The chain uses TRBV10-1 and TRBJ1-1, with no clear D. Germline V gives CDR1 WNHNN, CDR2 SYGVQD (reference sequence). The V end was cut by 0 bases, the J end by 7 bases, with 9 bases between. The CDR3 covers 13 residues. The CDR3: CASSESGRNEAFF. CDR3 bases: TGCGCCAGCAGTGAGTCCGGGCGGAATGAAGCTTTCTTT.

The chain is built from TRBV6-6 and TRBJ1-5; 7 nucleotides line up with TRBD1. Germline V gene sequence: CDR1 MNHNY, CDR2 SVGAGI (reference sequence). The CDR3 is 15 residues long. The junction had 6 bases not matched to a gene; V was cut back by 2 bases and J by 5 bases. This CDR3 reads CASSYPTGSDQPQHF. The CDR3 coding sequence is TGTGCCAGCAGTTACCCGACAGGGAGCGATCAGCCCCAGCATTTT.

This rearrangement joins TRBV3-1 (or the pseudogene TRBV3-2) to TRBJ2-7; the D is unclear. The CDR3 totals 13 residues. The V gene's germline CDR1 is LGHDT and CDR2 YNNKEL (reference sequence). V lost 3 bases and J 3 bases, leaving 9 bases between the germline ends. The CDR3 region has the DNA TGTGCCAGCAGCCAGCATGGTGGCTACGAGCAGTACTTC. Amino acids: CASSQHGGYEQYF.

V usage is TRBV18 and J usage is TRBJ2-5; D gene uncertain. Germline V lookup: CDR1 KGHSH, CDR2 LQKENI. CDR3 length: 12 residues. V was clipped by 3 bases and J by 5 bases, with 7 bases between them. The DNA of the CDR3 is TGTGCCAGCTCACCGGGCAAGGAGACCCAGTACTTC. Residues: CASSPGKETQYF.

This chain uses TRBV7-3 with TRBJ1-5; D gene ambiguous. This CDR3 has 15 amino acids. The germline V and J ends were trimmed by 2 bases and 2 bases, with 10 bases remaining between them. The V gene's germline CDR1 is SGHTA and CDR2 FQGTGA. CDR3 nucleotides: TGTGCCAGCAGCTTATCCGGGAACGGCAATCAGCCCCAGCATTTT. Its translation: CASSLSGNGNQPQHF.

The V and J genes are TRBV7-9 and TRBJ2-3; TRBD2 matches 10 bases. Germline CDR1 and CDR2: SEHNR and FQNEAQ (reference sequence). This CDR3 is 17 amino acids long. J lost 0 bases, V lost 1 base, and 4 bases had no gene match. The CDR3 sequence: CASSLGLAGLSTDTQYF. The CDR3 region has the DNA TGTGCCAGCAGCTTAGGACTAGCGGGCCTAAGCACAGATACGCAGTATTTT.

The rearrangement joins TRBV5-1 to TRBJ2-2; D unclear. CDR1 is SGHRS, CDR2 YFSETQ, per germline. This CDR3 is built from 16 residues. Trimming removed 4 bases from V and 1 base from J, with 14 bases in between. CDR3 region: CASSPNGLMNTGELFF. The CDR3 bases are TGCGCCAGCAGCCCTAATGGCTTAATGAACACCGGGGAGCTGTTTTTT.

This sequence joins TRBV7-9 and TRBJ1-2, with a weak D call TRBD1 (5 bases). The V gene's germline CDR1 is SEHNR and CDR2 FQNEAQ (reference sequence). The CDR3 runs to 15 residues. Trimming stripped 3 bases from V and 4 bases from J, with 15 bases between. The CDR3: CASSFGRQQPYGYTF. For the CDR3, the DNA is TGTGCCAGCAGCTTCGGAAGACAGCAACCCTATGGCTACACCTTC.

The CDR3 is CASSPGTAYGYTF. The CDR3 coding sequence is TGTGCCAGCAGTCCCGGGACAGCCTATGGCTACACCTTC. The chain carries TRBV12-3 or TRBV12-4 and TRBJ1-2; 7 nucleotides line up with TRBD1. This CDR3 has 13 residues. V lost 5 bases to trimming and J lost 4 bases; unmatched junction nucleotides: 4.

The CDR3 bases are TGTGCCAGCAGTGAAGAAGGGTCCCTGGGGGACAATGAGCAGTTCTTC. This codes for CASSEEGSLGDNEQFF. This chain connects TRBV2 to TRBJ2-1; perhaps D is TRBD1 or TRBD2 (5 bases each). Germline V CDR1 and CDR2: SNHLY, FYNNEI. The CDR3 is made up of 16 amino acids. The V gene lost 1 base and the J gene lost 5 bases, with 15 bases spanning the gap.

The rearrangement uses TRBV27 and TRBJ1-2, with TRBD1 identical over 9 bases. The CDR3 runs to 14 residues. Germline V gene data show CDR1 as MNHEY and CDR2 as SMNVEV (reference sequence). V trimming: 2 bases; J trimming: 6 bases; junction bases outside the gene matches: 4. CDR3 DNA: TGTGCCAGCAGTTTAACCGGGACAGGGCATGGCTACACCTTC. This sequence encodes CASSLTGTGHGYTF.

This chain joins TRBV4-1 and TRBJ2-1, with a weak D call TRBD2 (5 bases). Looked up from germline, CDR1 is MGHRA and CDR2 is YSYEKL. With 5 bases removed from V and 5 bases from J, the gap between germline ends came to 13 bases. The CDR3 spans 14 residues. The CDR3 DNA reads as TGCGCCAGCAGCACGCGGGTCACTGACAATGAGCAGTTCTTC. The encoded protein is CASSTRVTDNEQFF.

The chain employs TRBV19 and TRBJ1-5; D is unresolved. CDR3 length equals 14 residues. The V end lost 7 bases, the J end lost 11 bases, and 21 bases lay between the germline ends. CDR1 and CDR2 (germline): LNHDA, SQIVND (reference sequence). The CDR3 here is CASNARHNVEAQHF. For the CDR3, the DNA is TGTGCCAGTAATGCCCGACACAATGTCGAAGCCCAGCATTTT.

The chain recombines TRBV9 with TRBJ1-1; no reliable D call. The CDR3 length is 15 residues. Trimming cost V 0 bases and J 0 bases, with 9 bases left between them. Germline V CDR1 and CDR2: SGDLS, YYNGEE. The CDR3 sequence is CASSVALGLNTEAFF. CDR3 coding DNA: TGTGCCAGCAGCGTAGCCTTGGGTCTGAACACTGAAGCTTTCTTT.

With regard to this clone: The germline gene is not matched at one end of the junction; a read error may be the cause. The chain has TRBV30 and TRBJ2-3; D possibly uses TRBD1 or TRBD2 (5 bases each). The length of the CDR3 is 12 residues. CDR1 GTSNPN and CDR2 SVGIG come from the germline V gene (reference sequence). The CDR3 loop is CAWSGPGDMQYF. As DNA, the CDR3 is TGTGCCTGGTCGGGGCCCGGTGATATGCAGTATTTT. The full variable domain, completed using reference TRBV30 and TRBJ2-3, is SQTIHQWPATLVQPVGSPLSLECTVEGTSNPNLYWYRQAAGRGLQLLFYSVGIGQISSEVPQNLSASRPQDRQFILSSKKLLLSDSGFYLCAWSGPGDMQYFGPGTRLTVL.